This is a list of T cell receptor beta chains from one sample in a study of CD8+ T cells in alopecia areata. The repertoire was sequenced with immunoSEQ multiplex PCR; TCRdb's copy has only in-frame clones and lacks some. Of over 150,000 clones in the sample, 60% to 75% were seen once. Sample: CD4+ T cells sorted from blood, taken at week 24, from a patient treated with tofacitinib. These receptor sequences come from a human donor with alopecia areata. Each CDR3 is given with its conserved first and last residue. A D gene is named only where the DNA matches it firmly. A row's size may be missing; if present it is once, few, many or a size class.

size: few
D: NA
J: TRBJ1-3
V: TRBV30
CDR3: CAWSPVPLLLLPNTIYF
DNA: TGTGCCTGGAGTCCCGTTCCCCTCTTGCTCCTACCAAACACCATATATTTT

size: NA
D: NA
J: TRBJ2-3
V: TRBV7-7
CDR3: CASSLGLFTDTQYF
DNA: TGTGCCAGCAGCTTGGGGCTTTTCACAGATACGCAGTATTTT

size: NA
D: NA
J: TRBJ1-1
V: TRBV7-2
CDR3: CASSLVGAPQAFF
DNA: TGTGCCAGCAGCTTAGTAGGGGCGCCACAAGCTTTCTTT

size: NA
D: NA
J: TRBJ1-2
V: TRBV30
CDR3: CAWSQAPWGGYTF
DNA: TGTGCCTGGAGTCAAGCCCCTTGGGGTGGCTACACCTTC

size: NA
D: NA
J: TRBJ2-2
V: TRBV2
CDR3: CASRAGRTNTGELFF
DNA: TGTGCCAGCAGGGCGGGACGGACGAACACCGGGGAGCTGTTTTTT

size: few
D: NA
J: TRBJ1-3
V: TRBV10-3
CDR3: CAISNTGTRNTIYF
DNA: TGTGCCATCAGTAACACAGGGACGCGAAACACCATATATTTT

size: NA
D: NA
J: TRBJ1-1
V: TRBV9
CDR3: CASSVVGGVSNTEAFF
DNA: TGTGCCAGCAGCGTAGTTGGGGGCGTCTCGAACACTGAAGCTTTCTTT

size: NA
D: TRBD1
J: TRBJ2-5
V: TRBV7-2
CDR3: CASSSTGVRETQYF
DNA: TGTGCCAGCAGCTCGACAGGGGTTAGGGAGACCCAGTACTTC

size: NA
D: TRBD2
J: TRBJ2-5
V: TRBV23-1
CDR3: CASSQSSGGAETQYF
DNA: TGCGCCAGCAGTCAATCTAGCGGGGGGGCCGAGACCCAGTACTTC

size: few
D: NA
J: TRBJ2-7
V: TRBV5-6
CDR3: CASTRSFVGSTYEQYF
DNA: TGTGCCAGCACCAGATCCTTTGTGGGAAGTACCTACGAGCAGTACTTC

size: NA
D: TRBD1
J: TRBJ2-7
V: TRBV10-3
CDR3: CAISRLDRGGEQYF
DNA: TGTGCCATCAGCCGATTGGACAGGGGAGGCGAGCAGTACTTC

size: few
D: TRBD1
J: TRBJ2-2
V: TRBV7-2
CDR3: CASSRDRANTGELFF
DNA: TGTGCCAGCAGCCGGGACAGGGCTAACACCGGGGAGCTGTTTTTT

size: NA
D: TRBD1
J: TRBJ2-7
V: TRBV18
CDR3: CASSPRQGTGEQYF
DNA: TGTGCCAGCTCACCAAGACAGGGAACGGGGGAGCAGTACTTC

size: NA
D: NA
J: TRBJ2-5
V: TRBV30
CDR3: CAWSVGGGRGFQETQYF
DNA: TGTGCCTGGAGTGTGGGTGGAGGGCGCGGGTTCCAAGAGACCCAGTACTTC

size: NA
D: NA
J: TRBJ2-7
V: TRBV2
CDR3: CASNRGSYEQYF
DNA: TGTGCCAGCAACCGAGGCTCCTACGAGCAGTACTTC

size: NA
D: NA
J: TRBJ1-5
V: TRBV29-1
CDR3: CSVATGARQPQHF
DNA: TGCAGCGTTGCGACAGGAGCAAGGCAGCCCCAGCATTTT

size: NA
D: NA
J: TRBJ2-3
V: TRBV11-1
CDR3: CASSLAPSPDTQYF
DNA: TGTGCCAGCAGCTTAGCGCCTAGCCCAGATACGCAGTATTTT

size: few
D: TRBD1
J: TRBJ2-7
V: TRBV12-5
CDR3: CASGQSGGYSYEQYF
DNA: TGTGCTAGTGGTCAATCAGGGGGCTACTCCTACGAGCAGTACTTC

size: NA
D: NA
J: TRBJ1-1
V: TRBV6-5
CDR3: CASSWRGATEAFF
DNA: TGTGCCAGCAGCTGGAGGGGGGCCACTGAAGCTTTCTTT

size: NA
D: NA
J: TRBJ1-2
V: TRBV4-1
CDR3: CASSQRDRALNNYGYTF
DNA: TGCGCCAGCAGCCAAAGAGATCGAGCTCTGAATAACTATGGCTACACCTTC

size: NA
D: TRBD1
J: TRBJ2-7
V: TRBV29-1
CDR3: CSVGAIGQGAREQYF
DNA: TGCAGCGTTGGCGCGATCGGACAGGGGGCGCGGGAGCAGTACTTC

size: NA
D: NA
J: TRBJ2-6
V: TRBV5-1
CDR3: CASSLDGDSGANVLTF
DNA: TGCGCCAGCAGCTTGGACGGGGACTCTGGGGCCAACGTCCTGACTTTC

size: NA
D: NA
J: TRBJ1-1
V: TRBV29-1
CDR3: CSVEEVASRNTEAFF
DNA: TGCAGCGTTGAAGAAGTGGCCAGTAGGAACACTGAAGCTTTCTTT

size: few
D: NA
J: TRBJ2-5
V: TRBV4-1
CDR3: CASSQDVERRETQYF
DNA: TGCGCCAGCAGCCAAGATGTCGAGCGTCGGGAGACCCAGTACTTC

size: few
D: TRBD2
J: TRBJ2-3
V: TRBV6-5
CDR3: CASRLLAGGQDTQYF
DNA: TGTGCCAGCAGGCTTCTAGCGGGGGGGCAAGATACGCAGTATTTT

size: NA
D: TRBD1
J: TRBJ1-1
V: TRBV2
CDR3: CASSVTGDVAFF
DNA: TGTGCCAGCAGTGTGACAGGGGACGTGGCTTTCTTT

size: NA
D: NA
J: TRBJ1-2
V: TRBV7-9
CDR3: CASSLNLGGYGYTF
DNA: TGTGCCAGCAGCTTAAACCTTGGGGGCTATGGCTACACCTTC

size: NA
D: TRBD1
J: TRBJ1-2
V: TRBV27
CDR3: CASSPQGALGGYTF
DNA: TGTGCCAGCAGTCCCCAGGGGGCACTTGGTGGCTACACCTTC

size: NA
D: NA
J: TRBJ2-6
V: TRBV29-1
CDR3: CSASGSGANVLTF
DNA: TGCAGCGCGTCCGGCTCTGGGGCCAACGTCCTGACTTTC

size: NA
D: NA
J: TRBJ1-1
V: TRBV5-6
CDR3: CASRTGTSGTEAFF
DNA: TGTGCCAGCAGGACCGGGACATCGGGCACTGAAGCTTTCTTT

size: few
D: NA
J: TRBJ2-7
V: TRBV5-1
CDR3: CASSLGQGGYEQYF
DNA: TGCGCCAGCAGCTTGGGCCAGGGGGGCTACGAGCAGTACTTC

size: NA
D: TRBD1
J: TRBJ2-5
V: TRBV5-1
CDR3: CASSLQTGVEETQYF
DNA: TGCGCCAGCAGCTTACAGACAGGGGTGGAGGAGACCCAGTACTTC

size: NA
D: NA
J: TRBJ2-3
V: TRBV4-1
CDR3: CASSQVSGQPTADTQYF
DNA: TGCGCCAGCAGCCAAGTTTCGGGGCAGCCCACGGCGGATACGCAGTATTTT

size: NA
D: NA
J: TRBJ1-1
V: TRBV10-3
CDR3: CAISEREGDTEAFF
DNA: TGTGCCATCAGTGAGAGGGAGGGGGACACTGAAGCTTTCTTT

size: once
D: NA
J: TRBJ2-5
V: TRBV30
CDR3: CAWIMIRDNQETQYF
DNA: TGTGCCTGGATAATGATTCGAGACAACCAAGAGACCCAGTACTTC

size: NA
D: NA
J: TRBJ1-5
V: TRBV30
CDR3: CAWTRGSEQPQHF
DNA: TGTGCCTGGACTAGGGGATCGGAACAGCCCCAGCATTTT

size: NA
D: TRBD1
J: TRBJ2-6
V: TRBV15
CDR3: CATSKQGITSGANVLTF
DNA: TGTGCCACCAGCAAACAGGGGATAACGTCTGGGGCCAACGTCCTGACTTTC

size: once
D: TRBD2
J: TRBJ2-2
V: TRBV4-2
CDR3: CASRAPGGTGELFF
DNA: TGTGCCAGCAGGGCCCCGGGGGGCACCGGGGAGCTGTTTTTT

size: NA
D: NA
J: TRBJ2-7
V: TRBV15
CDR3: CATSPNRGYEQYF
DNA: TGTGCCACCAGCCCTAACCGGGGCTACGAGCAGTACTTC

size: NA
D: TRBD2
J: TRBJ2-5
V: TRBV6-5
CDR3: CASSLSSGGGETQYF
DNA: TGTGCCAGCAGTTTATCTAGCGGGGGTGGAGAGACCCAGTACTTC

size: NA
D: NA
J: TRBJ2-3
V: TRBV6-1
CDR3: CASSQPGTGTDTQYF
DNA: TGTGCCAGCAGCCAACCCGGGACGGGCACAGATACGCAGTATTTT

size: NA
D: NA
J: TRBJ1-2
V: TRBV25-1
CDR3: CASSTQLRVGYTF
DNA: TGTGCCAGCAGTACACAGCTCCGGGTCGGCTACACCTTC

size: NA
D: NA
J: TRBJ2-6
V: TRBV19
CDR3: CASSSAGTPTSGANVLTF
DNA: TGTGCCAGTAGTTCAGCTGGGACACCAACCTCTGGGGCCAACGTCCTGACTTTC

size: NA
D: NA
J: TRBJ1-2
V: TRBV25-1
CDR3: CASSDPGRGYTF
DNA: TGTGCCAGCAGTGACCCTGGGCGCGGCTACACCTTC

size: NA
D: NA
J: TRBJ2-7
V: TRBV4-1
CDR3: CASSHVGGIEQYF
DNA: TGCGCCAGCAGCCACGTCGGTGGGATCGAGCAGTACTTC

size: NA
D: NA
J: TRBJ2-7
V: TRBV6-5
CDR3: CASSYPPAGYEQYF
DNA: TGTGCCAGCAGTTACCCCCCAGCGGGCTACGAGCAGTACTTC

size: few
D: TRBD1
J: TRBJ1-2
V: TRBV19
CDR3: CASSPTPGTAKSYGYTF
DNA: TGTGCCAGTAGTCCCACCCCCGGGACAGCTAAGTCCTATGGCTACACCTTC

size: NA
D: NA
J: TRBJ2-7
V: TRBV29-1
CDR3: CSVKKTSSEDSYEQYF
DNA: TGCAGCGTCAAAAAGACTAGTTCTGAGGACTCCTACGAGCAGTACTTC

size: NA
D: NA
J: TRBJ2-5
V: TRBV5-4
CDR3: CASSAYREGGETQYF
DNA: TGTGCCAGCAGCGCGTACAGGGAGGGCGGAGAGACCCAGTACTTC

size: NA
D: NA
J: TRBJ1-1
V: TRBV25-1
CDR3: CASSVTGNTEAFF
DNA: TGTGCCAGCAGTGTTACAGGTAACACTGAAGCTTTCTTT

size: few
D: NA
J: TRBJ1-2
V: TRBV29-1
CDR3: CSVFEGYTF
DNA: TGCAGCGTTTTCGAGGGCTACACCTTC

size: NA
D: TRBD1
J: TRBJ1-2
V: TRBV4-1
CDR3: CASSQGTGDGYTF
DNA: TGCGCCAGCAGCCAAGGGACAGGGGACGGCTACACCTTC

size: NA
D: NA
J: TRBJ2-1
V: TRBV4-1
CDR3: CASSPTTDYNEQFF
DNA: TGCGCCAGCAGCCCAACGACAGACTACAATGAGCAGTTCTTC